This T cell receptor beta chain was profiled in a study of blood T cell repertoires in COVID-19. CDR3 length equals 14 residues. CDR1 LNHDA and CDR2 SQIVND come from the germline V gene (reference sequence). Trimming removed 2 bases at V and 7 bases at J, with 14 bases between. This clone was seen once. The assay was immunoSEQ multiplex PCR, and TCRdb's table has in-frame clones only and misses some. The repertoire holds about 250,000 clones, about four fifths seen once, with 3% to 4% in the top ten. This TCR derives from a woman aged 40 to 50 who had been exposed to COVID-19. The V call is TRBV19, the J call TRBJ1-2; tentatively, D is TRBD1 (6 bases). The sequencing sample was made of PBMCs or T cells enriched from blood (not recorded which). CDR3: CASSITTGTGGYTF. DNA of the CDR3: TGTGCCAGTAGTATAACTACAGGGACGGGTGGCTACACCTTC.